This T cell receptor (beta chain) was found in a study of cytotoxic CD8 clonotypes in ibrutinib-treated CLL. Turning to the study itself: Patients: eleven to twelve relapsed/refractory, some 15 treatment-naive, 17 IGHV unmutated.

V was pared by 4 bases and J by 8 bases, with 7 bases of the junction left unmatched. This CDR3 spans 14 amino acids. Germline V gives CDR1 WNHNN, CDR2 SYGVQD (reference sequence). Target depth was 1 in 200,000 to 1 in 1 million T cells, about 10x per clonotype. Profiling relied on immunoSEQ multiplex PCR, and the TCRdb table lists in-frame clones only, not all of them. The profile covers 250,000 to 350,000 clones, with roughly 76% appearing a single time and 5.6% taken by the ten largest. TCR beta libraries used around 2 micrograms of genomic DNA from cryopreserved PBMCs. V and J are TRBV10-1 and TRBJ2-1; TRBD2 matches at 8 bases. This receptor was obtained from a human donor with chronic lymphocytic leukemia. This sample comprised PBMCs, obtained at disease progression, from a patient treated with ibrutinib. This CDR3 is CASSARGGLDEQFF. The CDR3 DNA reads TGCGCCAGCAGTGCTCGGGGGGGCCTGGATGAGCAGTTCTTC.